The 30 T cell receptor beta chains presented below share a single source sample, sequenced in a study of T cells in Graves' hyperthyroidism and ophthalmopathy. Using RNA transcripts as the source, TCR beta CDR3 regions were amplified. An initial round of RT-PCR targeting the TCR CDR3 relied on the HTBI primer set. TCRdb processed the multiplex PCR reads anew with MiXCR; each CDR3 protein has one entry. This table has under 350,000 distinct CDR3 sequences, less than 15% appearing once. The specimen sequenced was blood. The receptors here all came from a woman in her thirties with Graves' hyperthyroidism that later progressed to Graves' ophthalmopathy.

This clonotype showed up many times. J is TRBJ2-3 and V is TRBV20-1; D is undetermined. Germline CDR1 and CDR2: DFQATT and SNEGSKA (reference sequence). The CDR3 is made up of 13 amino acids. V shed 6 bases and J shed 0 bases, with 10 bases lying between them. CDR3 coding DNA: TGCAGTGCACCCCCGGCCAGCACAGATACGCAGTATTTT. Amino acid sequence: CSAPPASTDTQYF.

Ten or more counts support this clonotype. The gene calls are TRBV7-9 and TRBJ1-4; D unclear. Germline CDR1 and CDR2: SEHNR and FQNEAQ (reference sequence). The CDR3 is 16 residues long. V was trimmed by 6 bases and J by 3 bases, leaving 17 bases between them. CDR3 sequence (DNA): TGTGCCAGCAGGCCAGTGCCGACGGAACCTAATGAAAAACTGTTTTTT. It codes for CASRPVPTEPNEKLFF.

The table lists this clonotype with a count of one. Being one base from a much bigger clone, this may be a read error. This chain joins TRBV7-2 and TRBJ2-5, with 11 nucleotides matching TRBD2. The CDR3 consists of 16 residues. Germline assignment: CDR1 SGHTA and CDR2 FQGNSA. The CDR3 DNA is TGTGCCAGCAACTTAGGCACTAGCGGGGGTCGAGAGACCCAGTACTTC. Its protein product is CASNLGTSGGRETQYF.

This clonotype was seen more than once but under ten times. The chain employs TRBV15 and TRBJ2-3; possibly TRBD2 for D (6 bases). Deletions cut 0 bases from V and 5 bases from J, with 18 bases between. Germline V gene data show CDR1 as LNHNV and CDR2 as YYDKDF (reference sequence). The CDR3 length is 17 residues. As DNA, the CDR3 is TGTGCCACCAGCAGAGATGAGGCTAGCGCTTCTGGAGATACGCAGTATTTT. It codes for CATSRDEASASGDTQYF.

The CDR3 bases are TGTGCCAGCCTGGAGCTGGGACAGGGGTCCTCCTACGAGCAGTACTTC. Amino acid sequence: CASLELGQGSSYEQYF. This chain links TRBV28 with TRBJ2-7; 10 bases match TRBD1. The junction had 10 bases not matched to a gene; V was cut back by 8 bases and J by 0 bases. The CDR3 has 16 residues. Germline CDR1 is MDHEN and CDR2 is SYDVKM.

In its sample, this clonotype was seen many times. DNA of the CDR3: TGTGCCAGCAGTTCCGGACTAGCGGCTGCCTACGAGCAGTACTTC. It yields the protein CASSSGLAAAYEQYF. The V and J genes are TRBV28 and TRBJ2-7; 10 bases are shared with TRBD2. The germline V gene encodes CDR1 MDHEN and CDR2 SYDVKM. V trimming: 4 bases; J trimming: 2 bases; junction bases outside the gene matches: 5. The CDR3 covers 15 residues.

In this sample, this clonotype turned up many times. The CDR3 nucleotides are TGCAGCGTTGAACAGGTCTACAATGAGCAGTTCTTC. It translates to CSVEQVYNEQFF. This chain uses TRBV29-1 with TRBJ2-1; D gene uncertain. V was trimmed by 2 bases and J by 3 bases, leaving 5 bases between them. The CDR3 runs 12 residues. CDR1 and CDR2 (germline): SQVTM, ANQGSEA.

V usage is TRBV6-2 or TRBV6-3 and J usage is TRBJ1-5; no reliable D call. V lost 10 bases and J 8 bases, leaving 18 bases between the germline ends. The CDR3 has 13 residues. The germline gives CDR1 MNHEY, CDR2 SVGEGT. Here the CDR3 DNA reads TGTGCCACCCGCAGTGGAGGGTTGAAGCCCCAGCATTTT. As protein: CATRSGGLKPQHF.

In DNA form, the CDR3 reads TGCAGCGCTCCGGACTTAGCGGGCACAGATACGCAGTATTTT. It specifies CSAPDLAGTDTQYF. V usage is TRBV29-1 and J usage is TRBJ2-3; D is possibly TRBD2 (6 bases). From germline, CDR1 is SQVTM and CDR2 ANQGSEA. The CDR3 has 14 residues. Trimming stripped 7 bases from V and 1 base from J, with 15 bases between.

The chain is built from TRBV19 and TRBJ2-7; 7 bases fit TRBD2. This CDR3 is built from 14 residues. V shed 5 bases and J 2 bases; nucleotides not matched to a gene: 6. The V gene's germline CDR1 is LNHDA and CDR2 SQIVND (reference sequence). CDR3 amino acids: CASSSLAAPYEQYF. The CDR3 DNA follows: TGTGCCAGTAGTTCCCTAGCGGCCCCCTACGAGCAGTACTTC.

The table lists this clonotype with many counts. The V gene is TRBV4-2, the J gene TRBJ2-7; 10 bases map to TRBD2. CDR3 size: 16 residues. Trimming cost V 0 bases and J 2 bases; bases outside gene matches: 4. Germline assignment: CDR1 LGHNA and CDR2 YNFKEQ. In DNA form, the CDR3 reads TGTGCCAGCAGCCAAGATGGACTAGCGGACCCCTACGAGCAGTACTTC. It translates to CASSQDGLADPYEQYF.

This clonotype was found many times. The junction departs from germline at one end; a sequencing error may be responsible. The rearrangement links TRBV12-3 or TRBV12-4 to TRBJ2-1; 7 nucleotides agree with TRBD2. The length of the CDR3 is 15 residues. Here the CDR3 DNA reads TGTGCCAGCACTTTAGCTAGCGGAGGGTTCAATGAGCAGTTCTTC. It translates to CASTLASGGFNEQFF.

The rearrangement joins TRBV27 to TRBJ2-7; the match to TRBD1 covers 7 bases. This CDR3 spans 14 amino acids. Germline trimming cut 10 bases from V and 2 bases from J; bases unmatched to any gene: 11. The germline gives CDR1 MNHEY, CDR2 SMNVEV (reference sequence). CDR3 region: CATRAGTVAYEQYF. The CDR3 DNA is TGTGCCACGAGGGCTGGGACAGTTGCCTACGAGCAGTACTTC.

This clonotype was seen at least ten times. The chain carries TRBV20-1 and TRBJ1-1; 7 nucleotides line up with TRBD1. Germline lookup yields CDR1 DFQATT and CDR2 SNEGSKA (reference sequence). Trimming took 2 bases from V and 6 from J; bases not matched to a gene: 6. The CDR3 covers 13 residues. For the CDR3, the DNA is TGCAGTGCTAGAAGACAGGGACTCGCTGAAGCTTTCTTT. The encoded protein is CSARRQGLAEAFF.

As for this clonotype: This clone may be a read error of a much larger clone one base away. This rearrangement joins TRBV6-1 to TRBJ2-1; tentative D call: TRBD2 (6 bases). The J call could be wrong; TRBJ2-7 is a better fit for the DNA end. CDR1 and CDR2 (germline): MNHNS, SASEGT. The CDR3 consists of 16 residues. The CDR3 bases are TGTGCCAGCAGCCCAACTAGCCCCCAAACGACTAATGAGCAGTACTTC. Its protein is CASSPTSPQTTNEQYF.

Of note for this clonotype: A much larger clonotype is one base distant, so this may be a read error. The chain links TRBV20-1 to TRBJ1-3, with unresolved D. The V end was cut by 6 bases, the J end by 2 bases, with 11 bases between. The CDR3 length is 13 residues. CDR1 is DFQATT, CDR2 SNEGSKA, per germline (reference sequence). The chain's CDR3 is CSAPGFPGNTIYF. The DNA of the CDR3 is TGCAGTGCCCCGGGGTTCCCTGGAAACACCATATATTTT.

This clonotype was counted at least ten times. The gene calls are TRBV3-1 and TRBJ2-3; D gene uncertain. This CDR3 is 14 amino acids long. Trimming took 0 bases from V and 2 from J, leaving 6 bases between them. Germline values: CDR1 LGHDT, CDR2 YNNKEL (reference sequence). The CDR3 loop is CASSQDRLTDTQYF. DNA for the CDR3: TGTGCCAGCAGCCAAGATCGGCTCACAGATACGCAGTATTTT.

At least ten counts were recorded for this clonotype. The CDR3 protein is CASSIAQGRRGANTEAFF. The CDR3 nucleotides read TGTGCCAGTAGTATTGCCCAGGGGCGTAGGGGGGCGAACACTGAAGCTTTCTTT. J is TRBJ1-1 and V is TRBV19, with D maybe TRBD1 (6 bases). Trimming removed 3 bases from V and 1 base from J, with 21 bases in between. Germline CDR1 reads LNHDA; CDR2 reads SQIVND (reference sequence). This CDR3 is built from 18 residues.

The gene calls are TRBV19 and TRBJ2-3; no clear D gene. The germline V and J ends were trimmed by 6 bases and 6 bases, with 19 bases remaining between them. The CDR3 covers 15 residues. CDR1 is LNHDA, CDR2 SQIVND, per germline (reference sequence). The CDR3 DNA is TGTGCCAGTAGGCGGAGATCGCAATATGGGGATACGCAGTATTTT. Translated: CASRRRSQYGDTQYF.

The chain is built from TRBV19 and TRBJ2-7, with TRBD2 as a possible D gene (5 bases). This CDR3 is built from 13 residues. Germline V gene lookup returns CDR1 LNHDA and CDR2 SQIVND (reference sequence). Trimming shortened V by 6 bases and J by 1 base, and 10 bases separated the two germline ends. The CDR3 sequence: CASRSEGSYEQYF. In nucleotides, the CDR3 is TGTGCCAGTAGGAGCGAGGGATCCTACGAGCAGTACTTC.

This clonotype was observed many times. This chain joins TRBV5-1 and TRBJ2-1; the D gene is possibly TRBD2 (6 bases). Per germline, CDR1 SGHRS and CDR2 YFSETQ. The ends were cut back, 4 bases at V and 0 bases at J, with 20 bases in the middle. This CDR3 spans 18 amino acids. The CDR3 sequence: CASSLRSIAALSYNEQFF. The CDR3 nucleotides read TGCGCCAGCAGCCTGCGAAGTATAGCGGCACTCTCCTACAATGAGCAGTTCTTC.

This clonotype was detected many times. V is TRBV12-3 or TRBV12-4 and J is TRBJ1-5, with a tentative D call TRBD1 (5 bases). The CDR3 length is 16 residues. V was trimmed by 5 bases and J by 2 bases, leaving 16 bases between them. The CDR3 reads CASSPWGVWGNQPQHF. CDR3 coding DNA: TGTGCCAGCAGTCCATGGGGGGTTTGGGGCAATCAGCCCCAGCATTTT.

The chain recombines TRBV2 with TRBJ2-1; D remains unclear. The germline V and J ends were trimmed by 6 bases and 8 bases, with 23 bases remaining between them. This CDR3 comprises 16 residues. Germline V lookup: CDR1 SNHLY, CDR2 FYNNEI. The CDR3 spells CASRAALIITIDEQFF. In nucleotides, the CDR3 is TGTGCCAGCAGAGCAGCACTTATCATCACTATAGATGAGCAGTTCTTC.

This clonotype was seen repeatedly, ten times or more. J is TRBJ2-1 and V is TRBV6-1, with no clear D. The CDR3 length is 13 residues. V was pared by 6 bases and J by 5 bases, with 11 bases between. Germline V gene data show CDR1 as MNHNS and CDR2 as SASEGT. The DNA for the CDR3 is TGTGCCAGCAGCTCCCCCCCACACAATGAGCAGTTCTTC. Translating gives CASSSPPHNEQFF.

This clonotype was seen at least ten times. The chain couples TRBV20-1 to TRBJ2-7; D not certain. V lost 0 bases to trimming and J lost 1 base, with 10 bases between them. CDR1 and CDR2 (germline): DFQATT, SNEGSKA (reference sequence). The CDR3 totals 14 residues. This chain's CDR3 is CSARDRDTSYEQYF. DNA of the CDR3: TGCAGTGCTAGAGATCGAGACACTTCCTACGAGCAGTACTTC.

In this sample, this clonotype turned up many times. V and J are TRBV29-1 and TRBJ1-1, with 8 bases aligning to TRBD1. J was trimmed by 8 bases and V by 3 bases; bases with no gene match: 5. This CDR3 contains 12 residues. CDR1 and CDR2 from the germline V gene are SQVTM and ANQGSEA. CDR3 nucleotides: TGCAGCGTTGAGGGGGACAGGATAGAAGCTTTCTTT. Protein product: CSVEGDRIEAFF. The whole variable domain, filled in from reference TRBV29-1 and TRBJ1-1, reads SAVISQKPSRDICQRGTSLTIQCQVDSQVTMMFWYRQQPGQSLTLIATANQGSEATYESGFVIDKFPISRPNLTFSTLTVSNMSPEDSSIYLCSVEGDRIEAFFGQGTRLTVV.

In its sample, this clonotype was seen many times. The chain is built from TRBV3-1 and TRBJ2-2; no reliable D call. The CDR3 runs 14 residues. Germline CDR1 reads LGHDT; CDR2 reads YNNKEL (reference sequence). V was cut by 4 bases and J by 1 base, with 7 bases left in between. CDR3 in DNA: TGTGCCAGCAGCCTTGTGGTGAACACCGGGGAGCTGTTTTTT. Protein: CASSLVVNTGELFF.

This clonotype was seen at least ten times. This sequence joins TRBV4-1 and TRBJ1-2; D ambiguous. The CDR3 is made up of 12 amino acids. Germline V lookup: CDR1 MGHRA, CDR2 YSYEKL. V lost 0 bases and J 5 bases, leaving 4 bases between the germline ends. CDR3 nucleotides: TGCGCCAGCAGCCAAGAGGGTTATGGCTACACCTTC. It translates to CASSQEGYGYTF.

The genes are TRBV3-1 and TRBJ1-6; TRBD1 matches at 9 bases. The trim removed 1 base at V and 11 bases at J, leaving 3 bases unmatched. This CDR3 contains 14 residues. Germline loops: CDR1 LGHDT, CDR2 YNNKEL (reference sequence). The CDR3 here is CASSQGTGEAPLHF. The CDR3 bases are TGTGCCAGCAGCCAAGGGACAGGGGAGGCACCCCTCCACTTT.

This chain connects TRBV28 to TRBJ1-4; 9 bases line up with TRBD1. The CDR3 is 16 amino acids. The V segment lost 3 bases and the J segment 5 bases; nucleotides outside the gene matches: 7. Germline V gene lookup returns CDR1 MDHEN and CDR2 SYDVKM. CDR3 protein: CASSFSPGTGNEKLFF. The CDR3 DNA sequence: TGTGCCAGCAGTTTCTCACCCGGGACAGGGAATGAAAAACTGTTTTTT. The whole variable domain, filled in from reference TRBV28 and TRBJ1-4, reads DVKVTQSSRYLVKRTGEKVFLECVQDMDHENMFWYRQDPGLGLRLIYFSYDVKMKEKGDIPEGYSVSREKKERFSLILESASTNQTSMYLCASSFSPGTGNEKLFFGSGTQLSVL.